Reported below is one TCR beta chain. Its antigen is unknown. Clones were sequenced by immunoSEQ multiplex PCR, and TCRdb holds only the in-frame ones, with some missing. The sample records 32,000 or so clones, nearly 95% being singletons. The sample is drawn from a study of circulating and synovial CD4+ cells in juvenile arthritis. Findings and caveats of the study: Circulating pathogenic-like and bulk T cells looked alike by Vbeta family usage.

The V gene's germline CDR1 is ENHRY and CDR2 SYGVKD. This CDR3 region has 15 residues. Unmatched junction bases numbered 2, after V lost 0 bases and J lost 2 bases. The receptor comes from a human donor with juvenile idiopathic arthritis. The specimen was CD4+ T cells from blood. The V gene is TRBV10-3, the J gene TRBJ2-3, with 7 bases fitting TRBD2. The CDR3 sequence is CAISESLAATDTQYF. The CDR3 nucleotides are TGTGCCATCAGTGAGTCGCTAGCGGCCACAGATACGCAGTATTTT.